This TCR beta chain is from a study of blood T cell repertoires in COVID-19 (TCRdb year 2020). General notes on the study: Samples from collaborators originated in the United States, Italy and Spain and spanned both the acute and convalescent phases of COVID-19. The prospective study material was composed of cDNA or gDNA derived from T cells, B-cell-depleted T cells, or PBMCs. Subjects who had been exposed to COVID-19, were actively infected with it, or had recovered from it provided the deeply sampled blood TCRbeta repertoires that made up the dataset. A freely available public database, intended as a resource for researchers studying the immune response to SARS-CoV-2, is where the repertoires were released. Samples were obtained from the ongoing ImmuneRACE study (first 160 participants) and from about 1,300 subjects provided by 6 global collaborators. Sample metadata almost always included a de-identified subject ID, COVID-19 status, age in years and sex. Where available, HLA class I and class II types were taken from metadata supplied by the sample provider and were not determined by assay-based typing. The study at large found these results: The amount of clinical and demographic metadata varied by source and participant and was provided uncurated.

A word on this clone: What antigen it recognizes has not been identified. Qualities for individual bases were not recorded, and no much larger clone is one base off.

The immunoSEQ Assay, a bias-controlled multiplex PCR, was used to amplify TCRbeta CDR3 regions from genomic DNA. The study's processing was this. The number of nucleated cells in each sample was estimated from the amplification of reference gene primers within the assay. To quantify the absolute abundance of each unique TCRbeta CDR3 rearrangement, sequence reads were collapsed and filtered. For each sample, productive Simpson clonality was calculated as the square root of Simpson's diversity index over productive rearrangements. The table comes from immuneACCESS by way of TCRdb, which keeps in-frame sequences with V and J called. Part of the clones is missing from these tables; in studies checked, under half for an unresolved V gene and the rest for unknown reasons. The V and J calls and clone size were taken over from that table, and D and trimming were inferred from the DNA. For this sample there are about 110,000 clones; 85% to 90% appear just once. The top ten hold 1.1% of the sample.

Reading from cysteine to phenylalanine, the CDR3 counts 15 amino acids. Solely the CDR3 DNA is kept, with 45 bases framed from the first base. CDR1 and CDR2 were assigned from the germline V gene (reference sequence) as LNHDA and SQIVND. After removal of 6 bases from V and 2 bases from J, the junction retains 5 bases not matched to a gene. Collaborating institutions collected whole blood in K2EDTA tubes following their own protocols. For TCRbeta analysis, collaborator samples were shipped as frozen whole blood, as isolated PBMCs, or as DNA extracted from either sample type. This TCR came from a human donor in a cohort sampled during active COVID-19. The chain employs TRBV19 and TRBJ2-2, with TRBD1 identical over 8 junction bases. Input material: peripheral blood. The encoded CDR3 is CASRSQGANTGELFF. At the DNA level, the sequence is TGTGCCAGTAGATCTCAGGGGGCTAACACCGGGGAGCTGTTTTTT.